The source of this T cell receptor beta chain is a study of blood T cell repertoires in COVID-19. For the study at large: The United States, Italy and Spain provided the acute and convalescent COVID-19 samples.

In the original processing: Amplified reference gene primers provided the basis for estimating nucleated cell counts. TCRdb's copy holds only in-frame clones and misses some; the assay was immunoSEQ multiplex PCR. D and trimming come from the DNA, and the V and J calls and clone size come from that table. The data hold 330,000 or so clones, with 88% observed a single time. Participants were placed into cohorts based on the clinical history they reported. During the 2 weeks before they entered the study, exposed participants had met someone with a PCR-confirmed or clinician-diagnosed COVID-19 case. This clone was observed a single time. This TCR derives from a woman in her twenties or thirties who had been exposed to COVID-19. Sequencing used PBMCs or T cells enriched from blood (not recorded which).

The CDR3 protein is CASSKKGESLEQYF. CDR3 DNA: TGTGCCAGCAGCAAAAAGGGGGAATCACTCGAGCAGTACTTC. The chain recombines TRBV3-1 (or the pseudogene TRBV3-2) with TRBJ2-7, with a possible D match to TRBD1 (6 bases). The CDR3 has 14 residues. Germline lookup yields CDR1 LGHDT and CDR2 YNNKEL (reference sequence). Trimming removed 5 bases at V and 6 bases at J, with 17 bases between.